The 11 T cell receptor beta chains reported below all come from one sample, sequenced in a study of blood T cell repertoires in COVID-19. The protocol was immunoSEQ multiplex PCR, while the TCRdb copy is restricted to in-frame clones and leaves out a portion. The sample lists 160,000 or so clones, 88% occurring once. The specimen sequenced was PBMCs or T cells enriched from blood (not recorded which). Receptors were obtained from a woman in her fifties or sixties who had recovered from COVID-19.

This chain uses TRBV11-3 with TRBJ1-2; the match to TRBD1 covers 9 bases. J gave up 4 bases and V 5 bases, and 8 bases lay outside the gene matches. The CDR3 covers 15 residues. Germline assignment: CDR1 SGHNT and CDR2 YENEEA. CDR3 region: CASSTTGGAGYGYTF. The CDR3 nucleotides read TGTGCCAGCAGCACAACAGGGGGCGCGGGCTATGGCTACACCTTC.

The chain combines TRBV6-2 or TRBV6-3 with TRBJ2-1, with D tentatively TRBD1 (6 bases). This CDR3 has 17 amino acids. Germline V gene lookup returns CDR1 MNHEY and CDR2 SVGEGT. Trimming shortened V by 2 bases and J by 0 bases, and 14 bases separated the two germline ends. The CDR3 loop is CASSYTSGDPSYNEQFF. DNA for the CDR3: TGTGCCAGCAGTTACACCTCAGGGGACCCCTCCTACAATGAGCAGTTCTTC.

The chain is built from TRBV4-2 and TRBJ2-1; 12 bases map to TRBD2. The V segment lost 5 bases and the J segment 9 bases; nucleotides outside the gene matches: 8. Per germline, CDR1 LGHNA and CDR2 YNFKEQ. The CDR3 covers 15 residues. The CDR3 reads CASSDPSGGAGEQFF. The CDR3 DNA sequence: TGTGCCAGCAGCGACCCTAGCGGGGGGGCTGGTGAGCAGTTCTTC.

The chain employs TRBV12-3 or TRBV12-4 and TRBJ1-1; D is perhaps TRBD1 (6 bases). Trimming took off 5 bases at V and 7 bases at J, with 11 bases between the two ends. The CDR3 is made up of 12 amino acids. The CDR3 spells CASSTWTDEAFF. The CDR3 DNA is TGTGCCAGCAGTACTTGGACAGATGAAGCTTTCTTT.

The chain joins TRBV4-2 to TRBJ1-6; D perhaps matches TRBD1 (5 bases). The CDR3 consists of 16 residues. V was shortened by 0 bases and J by 5 bases, with 11 bases between the two germline ends. Germline-derived CDR1 and CDR2 are LGHNA and YNFKEQ. In DNA form, the CDR3 reads TGTGCCAGCAGCCAAGAGGTAGGGGTTAATAATTCACCCCTCCACTTT. It is translated as CASSQEVGVNNSPLHF.

This chain connects TRBV10-1 to TRBJ2-2; 9 bases fit TRBD2. Looked up from germline, CDR1 is WNHNN and CDR2 is SYGVQD (reference sequence). V shed 6 bases and J 0 bases; nucleotides not matched to a gene: 2. This CDR3 is 15 amino acids long. CDR3 nucleotide sequence: TGCGCCAGCAGGGCTAGCGGGGCGAACACCGGGGAGCTGTTTTTT. It is translated as CASRASGANTGELFF.

As DNA, the CDR3 is TGTGCCAGCAGCGGATCAGTGACTAGCTCCCTGGAGACCCAGTACTTC. Translated: CASSGSVTSSLETQYF. The V and J genes are TRBV5-4 and TRBJ2-5; 7 bases match TRBD2. With 4 bases clipped from V and 5 bases from J, the junction kept 14 bases outside the gene matches. This CDR3 has 16 residues. Germline CDR1 and CDR2: SGHNT and YYREEE (reference sequence).

The table lists this clone with a few counts. The rearrangement uses TRBV4-2 and TRBJ1-2; 7 positions agree with TRBD1. This CDR3 has 14 residues. V lost 2 bases and J lost 3; bases outside the gene matches: 3. Germline CDR1 reads LGHNA; CDR2 reads YNFKEQ. CDR3 in DNA: TGTGCCAGCAGCCAATCCCAGGGGGACTATGGCTACACCTTC. This encodes CASSQSQGDYGYTF.

The chain employs TRBV25-1 and TRBJ1-6; perhaps TRBD1 as D (6 bases). The CDR3 length is 13 residues. Trimming left V 0 bases short and J 14 bases short, with 11 bases between. Germline loops: CDR1 MGHDK, CDR2 SYGVNS. Here the CDR3 reads CASSEYGGTSLHF. The CDR3 DNA reads TGTGCCAGCAGTGAATATGGGGGCACCTCCCTCCACTTT.

This rearrangement joins TRBV7-9 to TRBJ2-3, with D perhaps matching TRBD2 (6 bases). V lost 5 bases, J lost 2 bases, and 14 bases lay in between. The CDR3 contains 15 residues. Looked up from germline, CDR1 is SEHNR and CDR2 is FQNEAQ (reference sequence). CDR3: CASSPGRGITDTQYF. The DNA of the CDR3 is TGTGCCAGCAGCCCGGGGCGGGGAATCACAGATACGCAGTATTTT.

The CDR3: CASSGPSGSGYTF. DNA for the CDR3: TGTGCCAGCAGTGGGCCCTCCGGTAGCGGCTACACCTTC. This rearrangement joins TRBV2 to TRBJ1-2; D call uncertain. CDR1 is SNHLY and CDR2 is FYNNEI in the germline V gene. V lost 4 bases and J lost 8, with 14 bases in between. The CDR3 is made up of 13 amino acids. The complete variable domain, with remaining parts taken from reference TRBV2 and TRBJ1-2, reads EPEVTQTPSHQVTQMGQEVILRCVPISNHLYFYWYRQILGQKVEFLVSFYNNEISEKSEIFDDQFSVERPDGSNFTLKIRSTKLEDSAMYFCASSGPSGSGYTFGSGTRLTVV.